This T cell receptor (beta chain) was profiled in a study of shared clonotypes between healthy human individuals. The CDR3 spans 15 residues. V lost 6 bases, J lost 2 bases, and 16 bases lay in between. Germline assignment: CDR1 MGHDK and CDR2 SYGVNS. Measured with immunoSEQ multiplex PCR; TCRdb has only the in-frame clones, and not every one. The sample has some 350,000 clones, around two thirds seen once. The chain links TRBV25-1 to TRBJ2-5; possible D gene TRBD1, 7 bases. This receptor was taken from a young man in good health. The source material was memory CD4+ T cells sorted from blood. Specified subset: CD45RA-negative fraction. The CDR3 reads CASRSRGAPQETQYF. CDR3 DNA sequence: TGTGCCAGCAGAAGCAGGGGGGCCCCGCAAGAGACCCAGTACTTC.